A single sample gave rise to the 25 T cell receptor beta chains below, sequenced in a study of blood T cell repertoires in COVID-19 (dated by TCRdb to about 2020). The library was built by means of the immunoSEQ multiplex PCR assay. This is the immuneACCESS table as TCRdb keeps it, with only in-frame sequences that have V and J called. A part of the clones is gone; compared with another copy, unresolved V genes explain less than half, and the rest is unexplained. The sample yields about 64,000 clones; 75% to 85% were counted once. 10% to 15% of the sample comes from the top ten. Source material: peripheral blood. The receptors originated from a human donor in a cohort sampled during active COVID-19.

The V gene is TRBV24-1, the J gene TRBJ1-1; a possible D gene is TRBD1 (5 bases). V was trimmed by 4 bases and J by 8 bases, leaving 7 bases between them. Germline lookup yields CDR1 KGHDR and CDR2 SFDVKD. The CDR3 contains 11 residues. This CDR3 reads CATSDHREAFF. The CDR3 DNA follows: TGTGCCACCAGTGACCACAGGGAAGCTTTCTTT.

This rearrangement joins TRBV5-1 to TRBJ2-3; perhaps TRBD1 as D (5 bases). CDR3 length: 14 residues. The V and J ends lost 4 bases and 1 base respectively, with 10 bases between them. Per germline, CDR1 SGHRS and CDR2 YFSETQ. The CDR3 DNA follows: TGCGCCAGCAGCCCTACGACAGGCACAGATACGCAGTATTTT. Protein product: CASSPTTGTDTQYF.

This chain joins TRBV19 and TRBJ2-5; TRBD2 might be the D (7 bases). Trimming left V 5 bases short and J 5 bases short, with 12 bases between. The length of the CDR3 is 13 residues. Germline V gene lookup returns CDR1 LNHDA and CDR2 SQIVND (reference sequence). The CDR3 nucleotides are TGTGCCAGTAGTCGGGGGGCGTGGGAGACCCAGTACTTC. Translating it yields CASSRGAWETQYF.

This clone was counted a few times. The CDR3 loop reads CASSHPGWNQPQHF. The CDR3 DNA reads as TGTGCCAGCAGCCATCCCGGGTGGAATCAGCCCCAGCATTTT. This sequence joins TRBV11-2 and TRBJ1-5; D uncertain. Between the trimmed V and J ends, which lost 5 bases and 4 bases, there was a span of 12 bases. This CDR3 contains 14 residues. Germline CDR1 SGHAT, CDR2 FQNNGV.

The chain links TRBV4-2 to TRBJ2-3; possible D gene TRBD2, 5 bases. Germline assignment: CDR1 LGHNA and CDR2 YNFKEQ. The CDR3 consists of 15 residues. With 1 base removed from V and 9 bases from J, the gap between germline ends came to 17 bases. This CDR3 is CASSQVLGEGETQYF. DNA of the CDR3: TGTGCCAGCAGCCAAGTTCTAGGAGAGGGAGAGACGCAGTATTTT.

This clone was detected once. The rearrangement uses TRBV6-6 and TRBJ1-3; 7 bases fit TRBD1. The V gene's germline CDR1 is MNHNY and CDR2 SVGAGI (reference sequence). The CDR3 spans 14 residues. J gave up 3 bases and V 8 bases, and 7 bases lay outside the gene matches. CDR3 amino acids: CASVKGAGGNTIYF. CDR3 sequence (DNA): TGTGCCAGCGTAAAGGGGGCTGGTGGAAACACCATATATTTT.

V gene TRBV5-5 combines with J gene TRBJ1-1, with a possible D match to TRBD1 (5 bases). The CDR3 is made up of 14 amino acids. CDR1 SGHKS and CDR2 YYEKEE come from the germline V gene (reference sequence). V lost 5 bases and J 4 bases, leaving 15 bases between the germline ends. CDR3 bases: TGTGCCAGCAGTTGGGGGGGAAGGCTCACTGAAGCTTTCTTT. Amino acids: CASSWGGRLTEAFF.

This chain connects TRBV10-2 to TRBJ1-5; D gene ambiguous. Looked up from germline, CDR1 is WSHSY and CDR2 is SAAADI. Trimming shortened V by 0 bases and J by 7 bases, and 10 bases separated the two germline ends. This CDR3 is built from 14 residues. CDR3: CASSESSGIQPQHF. CDR3 sequence (DNA): TGCGCCAGCAGTGAGTCGTCGGGGATACAGCCCCAGCATTTT.

V usage is TRBV7-6 and J usage is TRBJ2-3; no clear D. Germline V gives CDR1 SGHVS, CDR2 FNYEAQ. This CDR3 spans 13 amino acids. The V and J ends lost 2 bases and 5 bases respectively, with 8 bases between them. The CDR3 bases are TGTGCCAGCAGCTTAAAACAGCAAGATACGCAGTATTTT. It codes for CASSLKQQDTQYF.

V and J are TRBV10-2 and TRBJ2-3, with 12 bases lining up with TRBD2. Germline assignment: CDR1 WSHSY and CDR2 SAAADI. V shed 4 bases and J 4 bases; nucleotides not matched to a gene: 0. The length of the CDR3 is 14 residues. CDR3 protein: CASSGTSGADTQYF. The CDR3 nucleotides read TGCGCCAGCAGTGGGACTAGCGGGGCAGATACGCAGTATTTT.

The chain combines TRBV24-1 with TRBJ2-1, with TRBD1 matching 7 bases. The CDR3 extends over 14 amino acids. Trimming removed 5 bases from V and 10 bases from J; junction bases left unmatched: 10. In germline, CDR1 is KGHDR, CDR2 SFDVKD. The CDR3, as DNA: TGTGCCACCAGTGTGGACAGGCCCCCCTGGGAGCAGTTCTTC. The encoded protein is CATSVDRPPWEQFF.

The J gene is TRBJ2-1, the V gene TRBV21-1; TRBD2 is the table's D call, not checked against the DNA. TRBV21-1 is recorded as a pseudogene. CDR3 size: 19 residues. CDR3 region: CASSKDWWGLHKRINEQFF. In DNA, the CDR3 is TGTGCCAGCAGCAAAGACTGGTGGGGACTACATAAGAGGATCAATGAGCAGTTCTTC.

The rearrangement links TRBV18 to TRBJ1-2; unclear D gene. The V end was cut by 2 bases, the J end by 3 bases, with 22 bases between. The CDR3 contains 18 residues. CDR1 and CDR2 from the germline V gene are KGHSH and LQKENI. This chain's CDR3 is CASSPNSGGEGRDYGYTF. CDR3 nucleotide sequence: TGTGCCAGCTCACCAAATTCCGGCGGGGAGGGCCGTGACTATGGCTACACCTTC.

V usage is TRBV11-2 and J usage is TRBJ1-6, with D possibly matching TRBD1 (5 bases). Germline assignment: CDR1 SGHAT and CDR2 FQNNGV. The CDR3 loop spans 15 amino acids. Trimming took 2 bases from V and 6 from J, leaving 11 bases between them. CDR3 in amino acids: CASSLRTGLNSPLHF. The DNA of the CDR3 is TGTGCCAGCAGCTTAAGAACAGGTCTTAATTCACCCCTCCACTTT.

V usage is TRBV2 and J usage is TRBJ1-6, with D possibly matching TRBD1 (5 bases). There are 17 residues in the CDR3. Looked up from germline, CDR1 is SNHLY and CDR2 is FYNNEI. Trimming took 6 bases from V and 0 from J, leaving 15 bases between them. The DNA for the CDR3 is TGTGCCAGCAGATCGGGAGGAGACAGCTCCTATAATTCACCCCTCCACTTT. This sequence encodes CASRSGGDSSYNSPLHF.

The V and J genes are TRBV5-5 and TRBJ1-4; 7 bases line up with TRBD1. With 4 bases clipped from V and 4 bases from J, the junction kept 4 bases outside the gene matches. The CDR3 has 14 residues. The germline gives CDR1 SGHKS, CDR2 YYEKEE (reference sequence). The DNA of the CDR3 is TGTGCCAGCAGCCCGGGACAGCTTAATGAAAAACTGTTTTTT. As protein: CASSPGQLNEKLFF. The full variable domain, rest sourced from reference TRBV5-5 and TRBJ1-4, is DAGVTQSPTHLIKTRGQQVTLRCSPISGHKSVSWYQQVLGQGPQFIFQYYEKEERGRGNFPDRFSARQFPNYSSELNVNALLLGDSALYLCASSPGQLNEKLFFGSGTQLSVL.

This rearrangement joins TRBV24-1 to TRBJ2-5, with D possibly being TRBD1 (6 bases). There are 16 residues in the CDR3. Germline V CDR1 and CDR2: KGHDR, SFDVKD. V lost 4 bases and J lost 4, with 18 bases in between. In DNA form, the CDR3 reads TGTGCCACCAGTGACCGGGCAGGGGAATCGAGAGAGACCCAGTACTTC. Encoded protein: CATSDRAGESRETQYF.

This sequence joins TRBV4-2 and TRBJ2-1, with D maybe TRBD1 (5 bases). V dropped 0 bases and J dropped 9 bases, with 15 bases sitting between them. The CDR3 has 15 amino acids. The germline V gene encodes CDR1 LGHNA and CDR2 YNFKEQ. Here the CDR3 reads CASSQEGRDVAEQFF. Here the CDR3 DNA reads TGTGCCAGCAGCCAAGAAGGCAGGGATGTTGCTGAGCAGTTCTTC.

The V call is TRBV5-4, the J call TRBJ2-7; perhaps TRBD2 as D (7 bases). The germline V gene encodes CDR1 SGHNT and CDR2 YYREEE (reference sequence). Trimming pared 4 bases from V and 6 bases from J, leaving 14 bases between. CDR3 length: 13 residues. The DNA of the CDR3 is TGTGCCAGCAGCGGGGGGGGCAGCGGCGAGCAGTACTTC. Protein: CASSGGGSGEQYF.

The CDR3 nucleotides are TGTGCCAGCAGTCGTACAGGAACCCCTTTCCTGGGGAATTCACCCCTCCACTTT. It codes for CASSRTGTPFLGNSPLHF. V usage is TRBV27 and J usage is TRBJ1-6; maybe TRBD1 (5 bases). The CDR3 is 18 amino acids. Trimming pared 5 bases from V and 7 bases from J, leaving 24 bases between. Germline V gene sequence: CDR1 MNHEY, CDR2 SMNVEV (reference sequence).

This chain joins TRBV7-6 and TRBJ2-2; D possibly corresponds to TRBD1 (5 bases). The CDR3 runs 14 residues. Germline V gene sequence: CDR1 SGHVS, CDR2 FNYEAQ. V was pared by 2 bases and J by 7 bases, with 11 bases between. Here the CDR3 reads CASSLLREGGELFF. The CDR3 DNA reads TGTGCCAGCAGCTTACTCAGGGAAGGCGGGGAGCTGTTTTTT.

This clone was observed a handful of times. The V gene is TRBV15, the J gene TRBJ2-5; 11 nucleotides agree with TRBD2. The germline CDR1 and CDR2 sequences are LNHNV and YYDKDF (reference sequence). The CDR3 is 17 amino acids. V lost 1 base to trimming and J lost 5 bases; unmatched junction nucleotides: 9. The CDR3 nucleotides read TGTGCCACCAGCAGAGTCACTAGCGGGGGTTGGTCGGAGACCCAGTACTTC. As protein: CATSRVTSGGWSETQYF.

This clone occurred a few times. The CDR3 reads CASSRTYFGELFF. CDR3 bases: TGTGCCAGCAGCCGGACTTATTTCGGGGAGCTGTTTTTT. The V gene is TRBV5-6, the J gene TRBJ2-2; TRBD2 is a possible D gene (5 bases). Germline CDR1 and CDR2: SGHDT and YYEEEE. This CDR3 region has 13 residues. Trimming stripped 4 bases from V and 7 bases from J, with 11 bases between.

J is TRBJ2-1 and V is TRBV12-3 or TRBV12-4, with TRBD1 matching 7 bases. This CDR3 spans 13 amino acids. V was clipped by 0 bases and J by 7 bases; unmatched bases: 0. The CDR3 DNA is TGTGCCAGCAGTTTAGCACAGGGGAATGAGCAGTTCTTC. Translating it yields CASSLAQGNEQFF.

In this sample, this clone turned up once. CDR3 nucleotides: TGTGCCAGCAGTTTTAGTCGGGGGGGCACAGATACGCAGTATTTT. As protein: CASSFSRGGTDTQYF. V is TRBV6-5 and J is TRBJ2-3; 7 positions agree with TRBD2. V dropped 4 bases and J dropped 1; count of bases not matched to a gene: 5. Germline CDR1 reads MNHEY; CDR2 reads SVGAGI. The CDR3 covers 15 residues.